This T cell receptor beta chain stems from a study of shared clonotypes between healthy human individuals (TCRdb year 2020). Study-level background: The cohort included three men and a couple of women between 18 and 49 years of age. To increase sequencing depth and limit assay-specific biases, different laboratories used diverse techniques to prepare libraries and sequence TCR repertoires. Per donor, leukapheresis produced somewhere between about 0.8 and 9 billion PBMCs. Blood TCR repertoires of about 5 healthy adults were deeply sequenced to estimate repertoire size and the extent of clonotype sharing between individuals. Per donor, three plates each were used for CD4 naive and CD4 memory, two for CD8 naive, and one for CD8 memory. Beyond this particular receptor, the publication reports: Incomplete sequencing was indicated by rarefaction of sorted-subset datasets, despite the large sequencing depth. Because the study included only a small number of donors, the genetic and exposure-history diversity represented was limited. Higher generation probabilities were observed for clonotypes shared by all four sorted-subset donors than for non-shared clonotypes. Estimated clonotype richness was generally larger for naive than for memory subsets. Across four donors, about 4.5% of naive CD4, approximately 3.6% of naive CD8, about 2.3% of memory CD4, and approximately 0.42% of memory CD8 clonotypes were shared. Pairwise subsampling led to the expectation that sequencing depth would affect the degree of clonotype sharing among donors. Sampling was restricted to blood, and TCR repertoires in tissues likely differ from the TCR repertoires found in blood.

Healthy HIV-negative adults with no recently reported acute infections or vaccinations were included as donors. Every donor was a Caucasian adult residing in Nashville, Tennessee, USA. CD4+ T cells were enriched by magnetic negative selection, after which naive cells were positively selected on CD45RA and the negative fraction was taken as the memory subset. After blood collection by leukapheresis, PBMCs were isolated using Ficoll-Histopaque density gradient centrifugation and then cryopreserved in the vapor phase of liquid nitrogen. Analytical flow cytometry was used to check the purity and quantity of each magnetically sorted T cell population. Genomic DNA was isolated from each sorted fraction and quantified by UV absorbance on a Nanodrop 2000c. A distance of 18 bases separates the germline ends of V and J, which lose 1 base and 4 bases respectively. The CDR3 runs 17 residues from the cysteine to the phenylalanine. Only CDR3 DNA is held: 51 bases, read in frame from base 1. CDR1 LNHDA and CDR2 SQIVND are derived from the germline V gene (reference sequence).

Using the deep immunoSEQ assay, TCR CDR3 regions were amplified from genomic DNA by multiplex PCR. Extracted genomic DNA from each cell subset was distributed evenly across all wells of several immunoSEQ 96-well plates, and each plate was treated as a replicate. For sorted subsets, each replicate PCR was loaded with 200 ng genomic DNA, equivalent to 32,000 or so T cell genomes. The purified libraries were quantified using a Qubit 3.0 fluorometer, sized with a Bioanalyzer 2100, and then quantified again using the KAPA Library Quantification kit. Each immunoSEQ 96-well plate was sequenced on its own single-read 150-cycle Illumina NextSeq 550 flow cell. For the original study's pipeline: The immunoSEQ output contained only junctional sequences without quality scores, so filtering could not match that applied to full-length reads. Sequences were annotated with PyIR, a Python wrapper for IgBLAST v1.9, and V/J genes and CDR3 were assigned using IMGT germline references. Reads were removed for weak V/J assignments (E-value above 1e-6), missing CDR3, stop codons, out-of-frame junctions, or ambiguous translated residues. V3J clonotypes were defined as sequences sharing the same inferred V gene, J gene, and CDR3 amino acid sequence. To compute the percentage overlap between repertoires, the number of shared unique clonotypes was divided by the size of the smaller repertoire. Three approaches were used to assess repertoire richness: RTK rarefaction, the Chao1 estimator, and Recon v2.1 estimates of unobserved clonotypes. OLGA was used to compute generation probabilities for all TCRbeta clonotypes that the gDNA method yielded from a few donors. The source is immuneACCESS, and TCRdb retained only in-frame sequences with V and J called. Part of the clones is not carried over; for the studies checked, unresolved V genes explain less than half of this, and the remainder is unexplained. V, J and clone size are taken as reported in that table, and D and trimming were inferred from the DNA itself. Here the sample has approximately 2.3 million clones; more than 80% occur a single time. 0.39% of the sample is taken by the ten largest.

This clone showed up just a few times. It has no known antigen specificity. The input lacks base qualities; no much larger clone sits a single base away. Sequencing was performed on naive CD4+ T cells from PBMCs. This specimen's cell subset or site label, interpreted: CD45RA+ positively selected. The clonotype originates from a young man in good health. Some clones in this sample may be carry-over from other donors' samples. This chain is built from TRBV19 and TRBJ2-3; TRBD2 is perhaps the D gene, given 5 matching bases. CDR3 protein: CASSIGTSRGGPDTQYF. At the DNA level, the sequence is TGTGCCAGTAGTATAGGGACCTCACGAGGAGGACCAGATACGCAGTATTTT.